The clone carrying this T cell receptor beta chain was found a few times. The antigen is not known. The source of the sample is a study of cytomegalovirus exposure and HLA in healthy donors. Study findings and constraints: Many donors shared some public TCRs, even though most TCR sequences were rare. Previous analysis showed most TCR beta V segments were productive about 87% or about 30% of the time. Sequencing depth roughly uniform across donors was assumed in presence/absence analyses. HLA alleles showed associations with some 17,000 TCR beta sequences in a later analysis, at a 0.05 false discovery rate.

PCR used 60 Vbeta primers and 13 Jbeta primers. The assay was immunoSEQ multiplex PCR, and TCRdb's table has in-frame clones only and misses some. This sample has roughly 110,000 clones, with roughly 77% found just once. The CDR3 sequence is 13 residues long. Trimming shortened V by 6 bases and J by 6 bases, and 12 bases separated the two germline ends. The V gene's germline CDR1 is SNHLY and CDR2 FYNNEI. The gene calls are TRBV2 and TRBJ1-5; D is possibly TRBD1 (6 bases). The sequenced sample consisted of PBMCs. This receptor was obtained from a man in his forties in good health and CMV-seronegative. The CDR3 sequence: CASSVDSRQPQHF. Here the CDR3 DNA reads TGTGCCAGCAGCGTGGACAGCCGTCAGCCCCAGCATTTT.